This T cell receptor (beta chain) derives from a study of T cell responses to AZD1222 COVID-19 vaccine. Findings and caveats of the study: After the peak T cell response, and only then, were repertoires sampled.

Of note for this clone: Its target is not known.

Profiled with immunoSEQ multiplex PCR; TCRdb holds only in-frame clones, not every one. There are 130,000 to 150,000 clones in the sample; approximately 90% occur only once, and 2.5% to 3% lies in the top ten. From germline, CDR1 is LGHDT and CDR2 YNNKEL (reference sequence). V was cut by 0 bases and J by 8 bases, with 13 bases left in between. The CDR3 loop spans 15 amino acids. The sequence was collected from an adult in good health. The source material was peripheral blood, sampled on day 0 of MenACWY control vaccination. This chain links TRBV3-1 (or the pseudogene TRBV3-2) with TRBJ1-4; tentative D call: TRBD1 (5 bases). In nucleotides, the CDR3 is TGTGCCAGCAGCCAAGAGAGGGGCCGCGGGGAAAAACTGTTTTTT. Translation gives CASSQERGRGEKLFF.